This TCR beta chain appears in the sequencing data of a study of cytomegalovirus exposure and HLA in healthy donors. General study results and limits: Cytomegalovirus association was listed for 164 TCR beta chains.

As concerns this clone: Its matching antigen is unknown.

60 Vbeta and 13 Jbeta primers were used in PCR. The authors' processing: It was a later analysis that counted roughly 79 million unique TCR beta chains, of which roughly 11 million were shared. The data were produced by immunoSEQ multiplex PCR, yet TCRdb's version contains in-frame clones alone and is incomplete. V and J calls plus clone size are reproduced from that table; the DNA served to infer D and trimming. This repertoire shows 95,000 to 100,000 clones, approximately 89% found once; its top ten account for about 3.6%. This CDR3 region has 15 residues. The V segment lost 4 bases and the J segment 3 bases; nucleotides outside the gene matches: 3. Germline assignment: CDR1 SGHDT and CDR2 YYEEEE.

The origin of this receptor is a man in his thirties or forties in good health and CMV-seronegative. Material: PBMCs. V usage is TRBV5-6 and J usage is TRBJ2-2; 10 nucleotides agree with TRBD1. CDR3 loop: CASSGDRGHTGELFF. CDR3 DNA: TGTGCCAGCAGCGGGGACAGGGGACACACCGGGGAGCTGTTTTTT. The full variable domain, completed using reference TRBV5-6 and TRBJ2-2, is DAGVTQSPTHLIKTRGQQVTLRCSPKSGHDTVSWYQQALGQGPQFIFQYYEEEERQRGNFPDRFSGHQFPNYSSELNVNALLLGDSALYLCASSGDRGHTGELFFGEGSRLTVL.